This T cell receptor (beta chain) comes out of a study of CD8+CD57+ T cells in acquired aplastic anemia. Study-level information: Sorting CD4+ and CD8+ cells gave DNA averaging approximately 3 ug.

Broader study findings: No significant difference in CD8+ Simpson's diversity was found between patients and controls.

The use of genomic DNA as template underpinned the TCR beta VDJ and CDR3 profiling. TCRdb reprocessed the reads via MiXCR and lists one record per CDR3 protein. In the table there are some 410,000 distinct CDR3 sequences, about two thirds of which are singletons. Turning to this clonotype: Its antigen is still unknown.

The germline gives CDR1 SEHNR, CDR2 FQNEAQ (reference sequence). The CDR3 extends over 15 amino acids. Trimming removed 5 bases from V and 5 bases from J; junction bases left unmatched: 5. The chain combines TRBV7-9 with TRBJ1-6; 8 bases match TRBD1. The receptor was derived from a human donor in good health, serving as a control. The sequenced sample consisted of sorted CD4+, CD8+, or CD8+CD57+ T cells (not recorded which) from PBMCs. The CDR3 loop is CASSRRQGNNSPLHF. Written as DNA, the CDR3 is TGTGCCAGCAGCAGACGACAGGGGAATAATTCACCCCTCCACTTT.